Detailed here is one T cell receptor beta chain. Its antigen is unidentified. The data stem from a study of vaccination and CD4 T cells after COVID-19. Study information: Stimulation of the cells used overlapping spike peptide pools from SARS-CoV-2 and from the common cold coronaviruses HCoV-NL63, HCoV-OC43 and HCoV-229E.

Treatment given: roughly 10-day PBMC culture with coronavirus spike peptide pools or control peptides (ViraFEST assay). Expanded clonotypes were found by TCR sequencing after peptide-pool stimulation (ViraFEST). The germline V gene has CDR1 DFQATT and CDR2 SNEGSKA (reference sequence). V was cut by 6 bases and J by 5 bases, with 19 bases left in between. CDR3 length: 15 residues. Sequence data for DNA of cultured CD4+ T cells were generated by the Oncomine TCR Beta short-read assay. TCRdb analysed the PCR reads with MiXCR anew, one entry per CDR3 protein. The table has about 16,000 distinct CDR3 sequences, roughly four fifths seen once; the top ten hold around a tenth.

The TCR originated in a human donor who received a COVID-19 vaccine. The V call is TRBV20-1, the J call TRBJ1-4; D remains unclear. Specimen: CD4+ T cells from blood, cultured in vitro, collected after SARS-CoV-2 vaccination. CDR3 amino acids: CSAPLMTQGNEKLFF. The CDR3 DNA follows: TGCAGTGCCCCACTTATGACCCAAGGGAATGAAAAACTGTTTTTT.